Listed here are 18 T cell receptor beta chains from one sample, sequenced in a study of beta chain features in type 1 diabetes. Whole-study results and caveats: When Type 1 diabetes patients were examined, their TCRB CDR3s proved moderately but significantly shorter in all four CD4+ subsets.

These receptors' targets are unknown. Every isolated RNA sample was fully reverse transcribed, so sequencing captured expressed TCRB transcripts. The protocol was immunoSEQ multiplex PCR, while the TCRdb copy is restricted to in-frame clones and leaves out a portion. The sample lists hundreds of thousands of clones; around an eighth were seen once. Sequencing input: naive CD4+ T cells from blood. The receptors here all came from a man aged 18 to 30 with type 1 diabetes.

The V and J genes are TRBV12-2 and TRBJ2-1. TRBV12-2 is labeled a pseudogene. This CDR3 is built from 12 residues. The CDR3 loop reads CASRLIPAEQFF. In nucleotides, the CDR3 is TGTGCAAGTCGCTTAATTCCGGCTGAGCAGTTCTTC.

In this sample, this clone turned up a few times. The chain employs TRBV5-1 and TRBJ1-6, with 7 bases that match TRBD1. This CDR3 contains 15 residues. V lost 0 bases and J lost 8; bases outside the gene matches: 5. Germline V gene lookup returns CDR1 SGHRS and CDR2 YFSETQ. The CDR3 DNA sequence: TGCGCCAGCAGCTTGGCGGGACAGAGAGATTCACCCCTCCACTTT. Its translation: CASSLAGQRDSPLHF. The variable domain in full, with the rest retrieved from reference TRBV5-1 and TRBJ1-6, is KAGVTQTPRYLIKTRGQQVTLSCSPISGHRSVSWYQQTPGQGLQFLFEYFSETQRNKGNFPGRFSGRQFSNSRSEMNVSTLELGDSALYLCASSLAGQRDSPLHFGNGTRLTVT.

The CDR3 protein is CAGRDRNSNQPQHF. The CDR3 coding sequence is TGCGCCGGGAGGGACAGAAATAGCAATCAGCCCCAGCATTTT. The genes are TRBV23-1 and TRBJ1-5, with 7 bases lining up with TRBD1. TRBV23-1 is designated an ORF whose function remains uncertain. V trimming: 11 bases; J trimming: 0 bases; junction bases outside the gene matches: 7. The CDR3 contains 14 residues.

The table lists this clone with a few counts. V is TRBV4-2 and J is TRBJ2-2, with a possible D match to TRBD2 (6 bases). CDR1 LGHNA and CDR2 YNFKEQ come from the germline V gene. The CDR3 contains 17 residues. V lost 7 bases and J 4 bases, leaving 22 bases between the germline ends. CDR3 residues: CASNQGGTSKFTGELFF. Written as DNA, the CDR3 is TGTGCCAGCAACCAGGGTGGGACTTCAAAGTTCACCGGGGAGCTGTTTTTT.

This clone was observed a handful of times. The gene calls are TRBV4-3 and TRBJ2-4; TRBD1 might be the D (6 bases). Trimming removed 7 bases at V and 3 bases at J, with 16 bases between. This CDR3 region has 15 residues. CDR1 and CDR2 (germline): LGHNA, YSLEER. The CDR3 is CASTLAWDNKNIQYF. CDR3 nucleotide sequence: TGCGCCAGCACCCTCGCGTGGGACAACAAAAACATTCAGTACTTC.

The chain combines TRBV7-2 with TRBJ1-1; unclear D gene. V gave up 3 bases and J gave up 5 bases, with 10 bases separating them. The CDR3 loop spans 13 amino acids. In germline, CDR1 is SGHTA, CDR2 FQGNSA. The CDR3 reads CASSLGRKTEAFF. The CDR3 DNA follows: TGTGCCAGCAGCTTGGGCAGGAAAACTGAAGCTTTCTTT.

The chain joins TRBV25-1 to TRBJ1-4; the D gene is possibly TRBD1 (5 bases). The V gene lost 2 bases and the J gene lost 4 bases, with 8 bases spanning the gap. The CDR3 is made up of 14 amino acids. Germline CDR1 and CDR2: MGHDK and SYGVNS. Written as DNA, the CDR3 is TGTGCCAGCAGTGAACAGGGTTATAATGAAAAACTGTTTTTT. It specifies CASSEQGYNEKLFF.

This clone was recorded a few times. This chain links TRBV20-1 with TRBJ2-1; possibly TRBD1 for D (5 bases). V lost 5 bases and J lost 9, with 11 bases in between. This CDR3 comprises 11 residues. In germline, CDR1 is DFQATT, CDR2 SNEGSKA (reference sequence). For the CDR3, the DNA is TGCAGTGCTGGGGCCCTGGCTGAGCAGTTCTTC. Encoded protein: CSAGALAEQFF.

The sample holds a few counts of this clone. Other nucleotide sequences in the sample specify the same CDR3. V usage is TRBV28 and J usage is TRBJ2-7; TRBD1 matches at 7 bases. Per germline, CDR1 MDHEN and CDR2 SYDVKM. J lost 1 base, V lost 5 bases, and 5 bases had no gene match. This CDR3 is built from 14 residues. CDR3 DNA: TGTGCCAGCAGTACTCCAGGGGGTTCCTACGAGCAGTACTTC. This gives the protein CASSTPGGSYEQYF.

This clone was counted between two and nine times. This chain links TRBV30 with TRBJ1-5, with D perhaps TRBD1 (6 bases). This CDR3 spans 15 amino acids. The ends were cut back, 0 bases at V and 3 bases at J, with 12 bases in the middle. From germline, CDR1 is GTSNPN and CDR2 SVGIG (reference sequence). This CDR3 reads CAWSVEQGYNQPQHF. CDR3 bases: TGTGCCTGGAGTGTAGAGCAGGGGTACAATCAGCCCCAGCATTTT.

The CDR3 region is CAWRGQGHSYEQYF. The CDR3 DNA reads TGTGCCTGGAGAGGTCAGGGGCATTCCTACGAGCAGTACTTC. The chain recombines TRBV30 with TRBJ2-7; maybe TRBD1 (6 bases). The V end was cut by 3 bases, the J end by 1 base, with 13 bases between. Germline V gives CDR1 GTSNPN, CDR2 SVGIG (reference sequence). CDR3 length equals 14 residues.

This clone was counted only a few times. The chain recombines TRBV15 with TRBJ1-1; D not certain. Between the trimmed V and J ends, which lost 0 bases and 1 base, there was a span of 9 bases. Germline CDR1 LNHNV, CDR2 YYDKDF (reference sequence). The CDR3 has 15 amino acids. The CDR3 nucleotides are TGTGCCACCAGCAGAGATCATGGCGGGAACACTGAAGCTTTCTTT. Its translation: CATSRDHGGNTEAFF.

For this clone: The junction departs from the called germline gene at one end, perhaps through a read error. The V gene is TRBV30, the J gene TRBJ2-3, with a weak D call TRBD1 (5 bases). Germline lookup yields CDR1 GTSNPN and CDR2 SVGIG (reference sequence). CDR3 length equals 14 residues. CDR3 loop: CAWRVGRAADTQYF. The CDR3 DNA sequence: TGTGCCTGGCGTGTGGGCAGGGCAGCAGATACGCAGTATTTT.

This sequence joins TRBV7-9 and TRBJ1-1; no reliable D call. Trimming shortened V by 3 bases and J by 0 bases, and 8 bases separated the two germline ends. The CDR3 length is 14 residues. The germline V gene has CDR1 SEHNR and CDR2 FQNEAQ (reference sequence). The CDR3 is CASSFSQVNTEAFF. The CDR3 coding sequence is TGTGCCAGCAGCTTTAGCCAGGTGAACACTGAAGCTTTCTTT.

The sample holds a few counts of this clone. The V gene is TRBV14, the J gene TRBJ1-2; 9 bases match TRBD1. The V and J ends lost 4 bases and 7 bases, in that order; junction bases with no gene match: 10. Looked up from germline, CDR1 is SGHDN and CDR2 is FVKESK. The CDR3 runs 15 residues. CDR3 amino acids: CASSLAGTGPGGYTF. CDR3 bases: TGTGCCAGCAGCCTTGCCGGGACAGGGCCTGGTGGCTACACCTTC.

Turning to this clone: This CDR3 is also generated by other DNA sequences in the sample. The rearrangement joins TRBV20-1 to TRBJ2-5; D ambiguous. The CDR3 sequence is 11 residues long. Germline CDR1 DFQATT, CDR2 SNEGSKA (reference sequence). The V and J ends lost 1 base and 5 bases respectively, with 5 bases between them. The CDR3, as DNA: TGCAGTGCTAGAGTGGTGGAGACCCAGTACTTC. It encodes CSARVVETQYF.

CDR3 sequence (DNA): TGTGCCTGGAGTGGCGGGGGGGCCCCAGATACGCAGTATTTT. Translating it yields CAWSGGGAPDTQYF. V usage is TRBV30 and J usage is TRBJ2-3; 9 bases line up with TRBD2. The V and J ends lost 1 base and 4 bases, in that order; junction bases with no gene match: 3. This CDR3 has 14 residues. In germline, CDR1 is GTSNPN, CDR2 SVGIG (reference sequence).

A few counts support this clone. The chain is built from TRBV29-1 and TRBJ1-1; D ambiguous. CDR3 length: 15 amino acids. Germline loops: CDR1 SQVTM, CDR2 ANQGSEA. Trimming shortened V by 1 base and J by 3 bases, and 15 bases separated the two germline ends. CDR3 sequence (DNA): TGCAGCGTTGAAGTGAGAGGGCTGAAGTACACTGAAGCTTTCTTT. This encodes CSVEVRGLKYTEAFF. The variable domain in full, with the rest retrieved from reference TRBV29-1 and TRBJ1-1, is SAVISQKPSRDICQRGTSLTIQCQVDSQVTMMFWYRQQPGQSLTLIATANQGSEATYESGFVIDKFPISRPNLTFSTLTVSNMSPEDSSIYLCSVEVRGLKYTEAFFGQGTRLTVV.